This note documents a single T cell receptor beta chain sequence. Antigen unknown. The data originate from a study of shared clonotypes between healthy human individuals. Study outcomes and limitations: Incomplete sequencing of sorted subsets was indicated by rarefaction despite large depth.

Profiling relied on immunoSEQ multiplex PCR, and the TCRdb table lists in-frame clones only, not all of them. The sample lists roughly 2.2 million clones; over 90% were seen once. This CDR3 has 18 residues. Germline CDR1 is LGHNA and CDR2 is YNFKEQ. Trimming took 1 base from V and 4 from J; bases not matched to a gene: 13. The chain employs TRBV4-2 and TRBJ2-5; 9 nucleotides align to TRBD2. This receptor was taken from a man aged 18 to 35 in good health. Some clones in this sample may be carry-over from other donors' samples. Sequencing was performed on naive CD4+ T cells from PBMCs. Regarding subset: CD45RA+ positively selected. The CDR3 DNA sequence: TGTGCCAGCAGCCAAGCCGTATCGTTAGCGGGAGACATAGAGACCCAGTACTTC. It specifies CASSQAVSLAGDIETQYF.